Sequencing of this TCR beta chain was carried out in a study of neurological immune-mediated disorders. Study-wide results and limits: In HTLV-1-associated myelopathy, TCR clonal expansion was greatest, whereas multiple sclerosis had the least, falling below healthy controls.

TCRdb passed the 5' RACE reads through MiXCR, listing each CDR3 protein once. The sample carries 50,000 to 75,000 distinct CDR3 sequences, about 12% recorded once. This clonotype was found many times. Its antigen remains unidentified. Germline V gene sequence: CDR1 SGHRS, CDR2 YFSETQ. The CDR3 sequence is 14 residues long. Germline trimming cut 4 bases from V and 2 bases from J; bases unmatched to any gene: 5. The specimen was PBMCs. V usage is TRBV5-1 and J usage is TRBJ2-7, with TRBD1 matching over 8 bases. This clonotype was obtained from a woman in her sixties with HTLV-1-associated myelopathy (HAM/TSP). CDR3 nucleotides: TGCGCCAGCAGCACGGGACAGGAAACCTACGAGCAGTACTTC. Protein product: CASSTGQETYEQYF.